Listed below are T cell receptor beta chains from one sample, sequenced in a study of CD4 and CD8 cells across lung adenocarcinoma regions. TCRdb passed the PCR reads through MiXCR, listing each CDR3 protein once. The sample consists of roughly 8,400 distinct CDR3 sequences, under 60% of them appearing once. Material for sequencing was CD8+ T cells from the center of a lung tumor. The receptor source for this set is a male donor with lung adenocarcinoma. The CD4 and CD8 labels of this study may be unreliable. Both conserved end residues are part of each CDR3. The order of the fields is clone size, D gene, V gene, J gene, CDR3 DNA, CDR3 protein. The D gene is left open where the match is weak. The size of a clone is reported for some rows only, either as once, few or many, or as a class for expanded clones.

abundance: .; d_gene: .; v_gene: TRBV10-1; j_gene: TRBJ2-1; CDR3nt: TGCGCCAGCAGTGAGTCTGGGGCGGACAATGAGCAGTTCTTC; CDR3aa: CASSESGADNEQFF
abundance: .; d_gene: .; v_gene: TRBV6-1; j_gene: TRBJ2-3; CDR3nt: TGTGCCGGCAGAGGGGGACTTGGCCCAGATACGCAGTACTTT; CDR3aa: CAGRGGLGPDTQYF
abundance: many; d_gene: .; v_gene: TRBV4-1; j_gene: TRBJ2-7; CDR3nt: TGCGCCAGCAGCCAAGTACAGGGATCCTACGAGCAGTACTTC; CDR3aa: CASSQVQGSYEQYF
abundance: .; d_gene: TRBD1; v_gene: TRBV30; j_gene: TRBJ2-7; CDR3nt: TGTGCCTGGAGGGGACAGGGCCACGAGCAGTACTTC; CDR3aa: CAWRGQGHEQYF
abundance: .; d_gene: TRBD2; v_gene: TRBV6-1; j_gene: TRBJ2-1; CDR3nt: TGTGCCAGCACCAGGACTAGCGGGGGGTACAATGAGCAGTTCTTC; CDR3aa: CASTRTSGGYNEQFF
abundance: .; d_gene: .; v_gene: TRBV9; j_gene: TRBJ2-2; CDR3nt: TGTGCCAGCAGCGTCAACAGGAACACCGGGGAGCTGTTTTTT; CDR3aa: CASSVNRNTGELFF
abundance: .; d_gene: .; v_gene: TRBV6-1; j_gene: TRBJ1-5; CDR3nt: TGTGCCAGCAGTGAAGGCGGGGGCGCGAATCAGCCCCAGCATTTT; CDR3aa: CASSEGGGANQPQHF
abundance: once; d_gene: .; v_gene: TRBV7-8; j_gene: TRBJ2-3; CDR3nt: TGTGCCAGCGGCTTGGGGCGGGGAGCCAAAGATACGCAGTATTTC; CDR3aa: CASGLGRGAKDTQYF
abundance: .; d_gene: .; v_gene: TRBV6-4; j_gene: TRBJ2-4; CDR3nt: TGCGCCACGGGGGACCGAGCCAAAAACACTCAGTACTTC; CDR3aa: CATGDRAKNTQYF
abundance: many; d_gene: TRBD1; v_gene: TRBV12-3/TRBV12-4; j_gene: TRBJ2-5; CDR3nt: TGTGCCAGCAGCCTGACAGGGTTGGAGACCCAGTACTTC; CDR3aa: CASSLTGLETQYF
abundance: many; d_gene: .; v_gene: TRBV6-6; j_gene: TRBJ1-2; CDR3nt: TGTGCCAGCAGTTACGATCTGGACAGCGGGCAGAACTATGGCTACACCTTC; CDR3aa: CASSYDLDSGQNYGYTF
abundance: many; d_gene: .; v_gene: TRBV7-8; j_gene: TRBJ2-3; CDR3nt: TGTGCCAGCAGCTTAGAGGGTAGTGGCTTAGCAGATACGCAGTATTTT; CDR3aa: CASSLEGSGLADTQYF
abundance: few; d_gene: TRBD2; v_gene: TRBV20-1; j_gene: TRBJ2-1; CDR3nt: TGCAGTGCTAGGACTAGCGGTTCCAATGAGCAGTTCTTC; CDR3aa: CSARTSGSNEQFF
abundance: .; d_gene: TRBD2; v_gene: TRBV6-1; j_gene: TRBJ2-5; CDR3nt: TGTGCCAGCAGGAAAGGACTAGCGGGGCTCGGCGGAGGGGAGACCCAGTACTTC; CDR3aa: CASRKGLAGLGGGETQYF
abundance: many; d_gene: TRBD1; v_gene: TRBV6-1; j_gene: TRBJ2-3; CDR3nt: TGTGCCAGCAGTGAAGGGGGGACAGGGGCAGATACGCAGTATTTT; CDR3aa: CASSEGGTGADTQYF
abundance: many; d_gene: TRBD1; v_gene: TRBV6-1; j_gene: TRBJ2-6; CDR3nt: TGTGCCAGCAGTGACCGGGACAGGGTCTCTGGGGCCAACGTCCTGACTTTC; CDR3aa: CASSDRDRVSGANVLTF
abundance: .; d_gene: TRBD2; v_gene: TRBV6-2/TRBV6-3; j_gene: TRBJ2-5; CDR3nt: TGTGCCAGCAGTTACGTTAGCGGGGGCCCGGACCAAGAGACCCAGTACTTC; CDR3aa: CASSYVSGGPDQETQYF
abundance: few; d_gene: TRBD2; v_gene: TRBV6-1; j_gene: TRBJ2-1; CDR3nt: TGTGCCAGCAGTGAAGAGTACCTAGCGGGATTTAACAATGAGCAGTTCTTC; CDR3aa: CASSEEYLAGFNNEQFF
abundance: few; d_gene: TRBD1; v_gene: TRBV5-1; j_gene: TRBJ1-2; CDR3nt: TGCGCCAGCGGAGAGACAGGGGTGTATGGCTACACCTTC; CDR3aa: CASGETGVYGYTF
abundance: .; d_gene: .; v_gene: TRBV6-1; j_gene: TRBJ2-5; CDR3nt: TGTGCCAGCAGGGTGACAGGTCCCCAAGAGACCCAGTACTTC; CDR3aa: CASRVTGPQETQYF
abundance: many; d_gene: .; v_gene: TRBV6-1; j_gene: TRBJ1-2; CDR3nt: TGTGCCAGCAAAAGGGACTGGAACTATGGCTACACCTTC; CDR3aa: CASKRDWNYGYTF
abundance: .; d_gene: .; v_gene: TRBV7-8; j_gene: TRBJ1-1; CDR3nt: TGTGCCAGCAGCCTGGACTGGGTGAACACTGAAGCTTTCTTT; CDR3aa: CASSLDWVNTEAFF
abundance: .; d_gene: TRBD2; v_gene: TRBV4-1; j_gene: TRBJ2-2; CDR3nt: TGCGCCAGCAGCCAACTAGCGGGAGTTGGCACCGGGGAGCTGTTTTTT; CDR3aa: CASSQLAGVGTGELFF
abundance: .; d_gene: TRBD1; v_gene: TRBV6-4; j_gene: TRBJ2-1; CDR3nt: TGTGCCAGCAGTGACCCGAGGGACAGGGGGGAAGAGACCCAGTTCTTC; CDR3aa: CASSDPRDRGEETQFF
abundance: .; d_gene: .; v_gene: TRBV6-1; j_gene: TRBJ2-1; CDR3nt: TGTGCCAGCAGTCCAGGTCGGTTCTCCTACAATGAGCAGTTCTTC; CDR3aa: CASSPGRFSYNEQFF
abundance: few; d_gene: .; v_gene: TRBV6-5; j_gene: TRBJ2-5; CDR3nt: TGTGCCAGCAGTTACGTCGGGAACACCGGGGAGCAAGAGACCCAGTACTTC; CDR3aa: CASSYVGNTGEQETQYF
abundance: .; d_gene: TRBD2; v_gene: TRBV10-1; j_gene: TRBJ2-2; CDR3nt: TGCGCCAGCAGTGAGTCCTCGGGACTAGCGGGAGGGCCTAACACCGGGGAGCTGTTTTTT; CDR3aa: CASSESSGLAGGPNTGELFF
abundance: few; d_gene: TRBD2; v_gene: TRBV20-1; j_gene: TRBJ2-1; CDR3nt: TGCAGTGCTCCTAGGACGGTGGGACTAGCGGGGTCCTACAATGAGCAGTTCTTC; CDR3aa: CSAPRTVGLAGSYNEQFF
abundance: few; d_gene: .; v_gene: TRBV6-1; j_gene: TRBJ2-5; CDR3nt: TGTGCCAGCATAAGAGCGGCTCAAGAGACCCAGTACTTC; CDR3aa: CASIRAAQETQYF
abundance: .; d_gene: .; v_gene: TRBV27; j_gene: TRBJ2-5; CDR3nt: TGTGCCAGCAGTCCCCTGTGGGGGGGCGGGCATGAGACCCAGTACTTC; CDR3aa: CASSPLWGGGHETQYF
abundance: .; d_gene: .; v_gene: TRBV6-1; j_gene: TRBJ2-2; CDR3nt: TGTGCCAGCCGCGGGGGCGGAACCGACACCGGGGAGCTGTTTTTT; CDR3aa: CASRGGGTDTGELFF
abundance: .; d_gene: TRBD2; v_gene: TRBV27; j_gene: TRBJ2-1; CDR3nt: TGTGCCAGCAGTTTAAGGGCTAGCGGACAACTGGACAATGAGCAGTTCTTC; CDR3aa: CASSLRASGQLDNEQFF
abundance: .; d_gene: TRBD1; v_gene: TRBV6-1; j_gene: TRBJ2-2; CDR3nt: TGTGCCAGCAGTGTGCGAGGGGGCGCGAACACCGGGGAGCTGTTTTTT; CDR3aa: CASSVRGGANTGELFF
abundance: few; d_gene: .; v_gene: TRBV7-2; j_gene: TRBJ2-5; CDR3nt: TGTGCCAGCAGCTTGACCCCTTGGGGGGAGACCCAGTACTTC; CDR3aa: CASSLTPWGETQYF
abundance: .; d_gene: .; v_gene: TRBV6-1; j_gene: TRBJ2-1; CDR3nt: TGTGCCAGCCATACGGTCCAAAATGAGCAGTTCTTC; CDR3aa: CASHTVQNEQFF
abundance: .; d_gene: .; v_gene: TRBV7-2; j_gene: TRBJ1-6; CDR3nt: TGTGCCAGCAGCTTACGGCTAGGGGTTGTGCGGGATAATTCACCCCTCCACTTT; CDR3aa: CASSLRLGVVRDNSPLHF
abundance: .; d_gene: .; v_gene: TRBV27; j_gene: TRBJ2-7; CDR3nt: TGTGCCAGCAGTTTAGGACAAGGGACCGAGCAGTACTTC; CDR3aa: CASSLGQGTEQYF
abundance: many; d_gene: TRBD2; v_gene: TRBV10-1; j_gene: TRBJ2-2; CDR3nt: TGCGCCAGCAGTGATTTAGCGGGAGGAATCGGGGAGCTGTTTTTT; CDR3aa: CASSDLAGGIGELFF
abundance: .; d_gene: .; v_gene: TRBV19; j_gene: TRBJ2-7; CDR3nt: TGTGCCAGTAGCGAGCGGTCGGGGAGCATAGGCTACGAGCAGTACTTC; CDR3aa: CASSERSGSIGYEQYF
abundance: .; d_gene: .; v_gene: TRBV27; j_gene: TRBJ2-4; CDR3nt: TGCGCCACGAGGCTGAGAGGCAAAAACATTCAGTACTTC; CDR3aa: CATRLRGKNIQYF
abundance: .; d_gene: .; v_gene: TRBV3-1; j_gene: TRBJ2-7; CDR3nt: TGTGCCAGCAGCCGCCGACGGAGGGACTACGAGCAGTACTTC; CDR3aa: CASSRRRRDYEQYF
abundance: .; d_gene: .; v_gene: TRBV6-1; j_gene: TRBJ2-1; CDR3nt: TGTGCCAGCAGCTCCCTCAGGCGTGAGCAGTTCTTC; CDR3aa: CASSSLRREQFF
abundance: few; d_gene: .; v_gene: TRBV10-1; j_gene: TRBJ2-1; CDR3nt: TGCGCCAGCAGTAAAACTCAGGAAGAGCAGTTCTTC; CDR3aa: CASSKTQEEQFF
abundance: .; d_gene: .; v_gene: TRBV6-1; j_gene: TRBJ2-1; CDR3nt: TGTGTCAGCAGTAGGGACGGGGATCAAGAGACCCAGTTCTTC; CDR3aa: CVSSRDGDQETQFF
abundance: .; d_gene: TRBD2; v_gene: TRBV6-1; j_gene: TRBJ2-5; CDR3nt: TGTGCCAGCAGCCCTAGCGGTATACAAGAGACCCAGTACTTC; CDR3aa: CASSPSGIQETQYF
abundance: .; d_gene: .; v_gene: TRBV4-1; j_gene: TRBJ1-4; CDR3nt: TGCGCCAGCAGCCAAATTGAGAGTAATGAAAAACTGTTTTTT; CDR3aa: CASSQIESNEKLFF
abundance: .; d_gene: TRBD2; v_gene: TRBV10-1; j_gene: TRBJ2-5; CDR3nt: TGCGCCAGCAGTGTTGGGACTAGCGGGACAGAGACCCAGTACTTC; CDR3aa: CASSVGTSGTETQYF
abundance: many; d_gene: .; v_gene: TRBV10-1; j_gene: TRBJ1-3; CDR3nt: TGCGCCAGCAGTGAGACCGTCAGGTTCTCTGGAAACACCATATATTTT; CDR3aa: CASSETVRFSGNTIYF
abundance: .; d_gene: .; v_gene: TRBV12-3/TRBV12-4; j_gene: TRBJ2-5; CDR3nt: TGTGCCGGGCTCGGGGGACGTCCACCTGAGACGCAGTACTTC; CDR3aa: CAGLGGRPPETQYF
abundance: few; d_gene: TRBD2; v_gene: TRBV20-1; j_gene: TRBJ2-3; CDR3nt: TGCAGTGCTAGAGATCGGGGTATGCGGGAGAGGAGCACAGATACGCAGTATTTT; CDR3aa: CSARDRGMRERSTDTQYF
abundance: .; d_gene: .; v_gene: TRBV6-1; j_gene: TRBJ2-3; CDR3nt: TGTGCCAGCGAGGAAGTTGTTTTTGGTACGCAGTATTTT; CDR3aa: CASEEVVFGTQYF
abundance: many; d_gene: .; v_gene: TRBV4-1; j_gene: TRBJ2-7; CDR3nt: TGCGCCAGCAGCCAAGATCTCCTTGGGCCGAGAGACGAGCAGTACTTC; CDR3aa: CASSQDLLGPRDEQYF
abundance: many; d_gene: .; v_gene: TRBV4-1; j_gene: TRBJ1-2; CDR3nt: TGCGCCAGCAGCCAAGTACGGGAATTGAACTATGGCTACACCTTC; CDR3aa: CASSQVRELNYGYTF
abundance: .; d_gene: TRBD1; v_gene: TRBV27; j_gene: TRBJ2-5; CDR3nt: TGTGCCAGCAGTATGGACAGGGGTATAGAGACCCAGTACTTC; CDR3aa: CASSMDRGIETQYF
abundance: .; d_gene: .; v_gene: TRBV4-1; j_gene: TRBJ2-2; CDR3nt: TGCGCCAGCAGCCAAGAGGGCCAGCCAGGCGGGGAGCTGTTTTTT; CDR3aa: CASSQEGQPGGELFF